This TCR beta chain was retrieved from a study of spatial heterogeneity in lung cancer. Study conclusions and caveats: Nonsynonymous mutation counts, ubiquitous and regional, were tracked by the respective counts of ubiquitous and regional expanded TCRs. It was estimated that coverage of tumor T cells reached 6.5% to 8% for alpha chains and around 14% for beta chains. Tumor mutation count correlated with how many alpha and beta TCRs expanded intratumorally.

CDR3 length equals 13 residues. CDR1 is SGHTA and CDR2 is FQGTGA in the germline V gene. V lost 3 bases to trimming and J lost 4 bases, with 7 bases between them. This clonotype was seen repeatedly, ten times or more. The antigen is not known. Time point in this sample: sample taken at primary tumor resection. The 55 to 90 donors had untreated early-stage non-small cell lung cancer. Whole RNA, isolated from tumor, nontumor lung or frozen PBMC, was sequenced without prior sorting. Each CDR3 protein is one row after TCRdb ran MiXCR on the 5' RACE reads. Of about 4,900 distinct CDR3 sequences in the sample, roughly 31% were seen once.

The sequenced sample was lung tumor tissue, obtained at surgery. This TCR was sampled from a male donor with early-stage non-small cell lung cancer. The V and J genes are TRBV7-3 and TRBJ1-3; the D is unclear. Here the CDR3 DNA reads TGTGCCAGCAGCTTTAGCCAGGGAAACACCATATATTTT. Its protein is CASSFSQGNTIYF.